Given below is one TCR beta chain in context. Living in 24 US areas, the participants were between roughly 18 and 90 years of age. Participants' reported clinical history set cohort assignment. These data come from a study of blood T cell repertoires in COVID-19. Study as a whole: COVID-19 samples from acute and convalescent phases originated in the United States, Italy and Spain.

Assay: immunoSEQ multiplex PCR; the TCRdb copy retains only in-frame clones and omits some. The table includes fewer than 200,000 clones, roughly 88% detected once. V was shortened by 8 bases and J by 3 bases, with 13 bases between the two germline ends. Germline CDR1 reads MRHNA; CDR2 reads SNTAGT. The CDR3 is 14 amino acids. Sequencing used PBMCs or T cells enriched from blood (not recorded which). The chain has TRBV6-4 and TRBJ2-2; unclear D gene. The receptor's source is a woman between 18 and 29 years old who had recovered from COVID-19. The CDR3 sequence is CASSRLQDTGELFF. DNA of the CDR3: TGTGCCAGCTCGAGACTTCAAGACACCGGGGAGCTGTTTTTT.